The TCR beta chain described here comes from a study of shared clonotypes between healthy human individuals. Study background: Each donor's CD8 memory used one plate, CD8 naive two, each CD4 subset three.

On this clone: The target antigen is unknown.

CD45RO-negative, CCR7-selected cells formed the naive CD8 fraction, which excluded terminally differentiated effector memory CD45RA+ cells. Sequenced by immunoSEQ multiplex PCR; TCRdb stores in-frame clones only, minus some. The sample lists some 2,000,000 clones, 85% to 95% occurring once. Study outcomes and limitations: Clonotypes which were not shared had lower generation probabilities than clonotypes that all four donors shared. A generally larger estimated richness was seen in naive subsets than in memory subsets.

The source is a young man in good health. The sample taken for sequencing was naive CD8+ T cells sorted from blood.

CDR3 residues: CASSYSGNTDTQYF. For the CDR3, the DNA is TGCGCCAGCAGTTATAGCGGAAACACAGATACGCAGTATTTT. The gene calls are TRBV10-2 and TRBJ2-3, with D maybe TRBD2 (6 bases). The germline gives CDR1 WSHSY, CDR2 SAAADI. The V gene lost 5 bases and the J gene lost 2 bases, with 11 bases spanning the gap. This CDR3 is 14 amino acids long.